This T cell receptor (beta chain) was identified in a study of blood T cell repertoires in COVID-19. Study context: Acute and convalescent COVID-19 specimens originated in the United States, Italy and Spain. T cells, B-cell-depleted T cells, or PBMCs provided the cDNA or gDNA that served as material.

Trimming at V came to 3 bases and at J to 4 bases, leaving 4 bases not matched to a gene. CDR1 and CDR2 (germline): SGHTA, FQGNSA. CDR3 length equals 15 residues. This clone was observed a handful of times. In the authors' methods: Scientists estimated how many nucleated cells there were by amplifying reference gene primers. The method was immunoSEQ multiplex PCR; TCRdb's version includes in-frame clones alone and lacks a portion of them. The DNA gave D and trimming, while V, J and clone size come from that table. Of under 200,000 clones listed, around 67% were seen once; the top ten hold about 3%. The origin of this receptor is a woman of 80 years or more with acute or convalescent COVID-19. Sequencing was performed on peripheral blood. The rearrangement links TRBV7-2 to TRBJ1-5; 9 bases are shared with TRBD1. Here the CDR3 reads CASSLTGTGNQPQHF. The CDR3 DNA is TGTGCCAGCAGCTTGACCGGGACAGGGAATCAGCCCCAGCATTTT. The full variable domain, completed using reference TRBV7-2 and TRBJ1-5, is GAGVSQSPSNKVTEKGKDVELRCDPISGHTALYWYRQSLGQGLEFLIYFQGNSAPDKSGLPSDRFSAERTGGSVSTLTIQRTQQEDSAVYLCASSLTGTGNQPQHFGDGTRLSIL.